The source of this T cell receptor (beta chain) is a study of cytomegalovirus exposure and HLA in healthy donors. Study results and limitations: TCR beta chains associated with HLA were, in a later analysis, more clonally expanded than equally common others. Prediction of most subjects' HLA-A and HLA-B alleles by TCR beta sequences was reportedly accurate. According to the study, 160 or so TCR beta chains were cytomegalovirus-associated.

Researchers ran the PCR with 60 Vbeta and 13 Jbeta primers. The protocol was immunoSEQ multiplex PCR, while the TCRdb copy is restricted to in-frame clones and leaves out a portion. This table holds about 130,000 clones, around 74% found once. Trimming pared 1 base from V and 8 bases from J, leaving 9 bases between. The germline CDR1 and CDR2 sequences are SEHNR and FQNEAQ (reference sequence). This CDR3 spans 14 amino acids. As for this clone: Antigen specificity is unknown.

Sequencing was done on a sample of PBMCs. The source of this sequence is a woman between 45 and 65 years old in good health and CMV-seropositive. The gene calls are TRBV7-9 and TRBJ1-6; D is unresolved. Written as DNA, the CDR3 is TGTGCCAGCAGCTTAGTTAGTCGCTATTCACCCCTCCACTTT. Encoded protein: CASSLVSRYSPLHF.